This TCR beta chain originates from a study of read filtering for tumor transcriptome and immune sequencing. Study context: R-ISS stage counts were eight or nine for I, 16 for II, 7 for III. IR-seq gave about 4 to 10.27 million TCR reads per sample; RNA-seq gave 85 to 1273.

The CDR3 contains 17 residues. After removal of 5 bases from V and 4 bases from J, the junction contained 15 bases not matched to a gene. Germline V gene lookup returns CDR1 SGHVS and CDR2 FQNEAQ. The library was built from 400 to 500 ng RNA with molecular barcoded adaptors for alpha/delta and beta/gamma chains. TCRdb analysed the reads with MiXCR anew, one entry per CDR3 protein. Of 50,000 or so distinct CDR3 sequences detected, around 20% appear once; the ten largest clones hold 15%. This clonotype has at least ten counts. Its antigen is unidentified. Whole-study results and caveats: About four fifths of IR-seq clonotypes had a single read, yet these held about 3.4% of reads. IR-seq captured clonotypes deeper and more reliably than RNA-seq.

This chain uses TRBV7-8 with TRBJ2-5, with 8 bases aligning to TRBD1. The sequencing input was a population of CD138-negative cells sorted from bone marrow. This TCR derives from a donor over 35 with multiple myeloma. CDR3 DNA: TGTGCCAGCAGCCTCTCAGGGGGCGCGGGTGTTGTAGAGACCCAGTACTTC. Protein: CASSLSGGAGVVETQYF. Looking up the rest from reference TRBV7-8 and TRBJ2-5 gives the full variable domain: GAGVSQSPRYKVAKRGQDVALRCDPISGHVSLFWYQQALGQGPEFLTYFQNEAQLDKSGLPSDRFFAERPEGSVSTLKIQRTQQEDSAVYLCASSLSGGAGVVETQYFGPGTRLLVL.